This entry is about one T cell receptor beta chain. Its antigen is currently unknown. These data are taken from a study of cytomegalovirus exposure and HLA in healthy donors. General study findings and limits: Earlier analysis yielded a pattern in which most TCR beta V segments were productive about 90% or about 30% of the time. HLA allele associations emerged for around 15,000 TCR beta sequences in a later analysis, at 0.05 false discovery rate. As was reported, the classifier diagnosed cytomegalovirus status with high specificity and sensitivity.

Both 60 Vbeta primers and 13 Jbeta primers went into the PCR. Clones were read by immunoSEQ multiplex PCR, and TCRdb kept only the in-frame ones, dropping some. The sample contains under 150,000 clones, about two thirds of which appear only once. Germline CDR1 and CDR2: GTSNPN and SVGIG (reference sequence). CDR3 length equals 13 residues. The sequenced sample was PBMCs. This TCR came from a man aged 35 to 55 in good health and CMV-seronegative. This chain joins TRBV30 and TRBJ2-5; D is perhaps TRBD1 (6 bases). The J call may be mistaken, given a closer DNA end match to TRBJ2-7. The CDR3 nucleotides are TGTGCCTGGAACTTGGACAGAGGTTACGAGCAGTACTTC. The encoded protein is CAWNLDRGYEQYF.